A single TCR beta chain is shown here with its context. V was clipped by 6 bases and J by 5 bases, with 7 bases between them. The CDR3 has 12 amino acids. Germline assignment: CDR1 MNHNS and CDR2 SASEGT. As originally analysed: Amplified reference gene primers provided the basis for estimating nucleated cell counts. Sequencing used immunoSEQ multiplex PCR; TCRdb keeps in-frame clones, though not all of them. That table furnishes V, J and clone size, whereas the DNA furnished D and trimming. Of 280,000 or so clones listed, over 75% are singletons. The source of the sample is a study of blood T cell repertoires in COVID-19.

The material sequenced was peripheral blood. This TCR was recovered from a woman aged 55-75 years with acute or convalescent COVID-19. This chain joins TRBV6-1 and TRBJ2-2; D is unclear. The CDR3 region has the DNA TGTGCCAGCAGCGGTGGTACCGGGGAGCTGTTTTTT. Its translation is CASSGGTGELFF.